This entry features one TCR beta chain sequence. Antigen: not known. The sample is drawn from a study of CD8+CD57+ T cells in acquired aplastic anemia. This CDR3 has 14 amino acids. V lost 6 bases to trimming and J lost 5 bases; unmatched junction nucleotides: 11. Per the germline V gene, CDR1 is SQVTM and CDR2 is ANQGSEA. Researchers used genomic DNA as the template to profile TCR beta VDJ and CDR3. TCRdb itself ran the reads through MiXCR, one entry per CDR3 protein. The table has 150,000 to 200,000 distinct CDR3 sequences, around 48% seen once. Flow cytometry had shown expanded CD8+CD57+ cells in the patients chosen for sequencing. Severe acquired aplastic anemia affected all patients. Findings and limits, study-wide: Patients and controls turned out to have 25 to 35 CD8+ CDR3 sequences in common.

This TCR derives from a human donor with aplastic anemia. The sample comprised sorted CD4+, CD8+, or CD8+CD57+ T cells (not recorded which) from PBMCs. V gene TRBV29-1 combines with J gene TRBJ2-5, with TRBD1 matching over 8 bases. The CDR3 is CSVLRLTGVETQYF. CDR3 nucleotides: TGCAGCGTCCTGAGATTGACAGGGGTCGAGACCCAGTACTTC.